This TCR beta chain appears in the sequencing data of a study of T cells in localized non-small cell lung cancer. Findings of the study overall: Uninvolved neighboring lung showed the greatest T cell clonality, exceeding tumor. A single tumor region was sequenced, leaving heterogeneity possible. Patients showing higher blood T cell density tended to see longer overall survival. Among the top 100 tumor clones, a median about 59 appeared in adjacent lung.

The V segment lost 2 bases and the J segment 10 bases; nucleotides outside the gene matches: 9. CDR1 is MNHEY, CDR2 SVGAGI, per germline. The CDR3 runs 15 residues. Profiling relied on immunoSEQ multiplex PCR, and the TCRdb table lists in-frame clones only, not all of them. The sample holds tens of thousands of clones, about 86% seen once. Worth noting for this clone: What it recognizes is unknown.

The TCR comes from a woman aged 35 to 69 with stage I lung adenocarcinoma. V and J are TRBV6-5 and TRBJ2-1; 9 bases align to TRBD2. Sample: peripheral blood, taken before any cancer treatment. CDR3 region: CASSYRSGGNPEQFF. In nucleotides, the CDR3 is TGTGCCAGCAGTTACAGGAGCGGGGGGAACCCGGAGCAGTTCTTC.